The 26 T cell receptor beta chains below come from one sample, sequenced in a study of blood T cell repertoires in COVID-19 (dated by TCRdb to about 2020). Receptor amplification or capture employed the immunoSEQ multiplex PCR assay. Here the immuneACCESS table is served through TCRdb, limited to in-frame sequences with V and J called. Missing clones are a known gap in these copies; in checked studies unresolved V genes cover under half, and the rest lacks a known reason. The sample yields over 120,000 clones; more than 85% were counted once. The ten most abundant clones make up just under 3% of the sample. The sequencing sample was made of peripheral blood. These receptors were collected from a man between 60 and 70 years old with active or convalescent COVID-19.

This chain uses TRBV9 with TRBJ1-1; D gene uncertain. This CDR3 comprises 17 residues. Germline-derived CDR1 and CDR2 are SGDLS and YYNGEE. With 0 bases removed from V and 0 bases from J, the gap between germline ends came to 15 bases. CDR3 amino acids: CASSVGSNPAMNTEAFF. The CDR3 DNA is TGTGCCAGCAGCGTAGGAAGTAATCCTGCTATGAACACTGAAGCTTTCTTT.

The V and J genes are TRBV2 and TRBJ1-5; 10 bases fit TRBD1. CDR1 is SNHLY and CDR2 is FYNNEI in the germline V gene. Losses at the gene ends were 5 bases for V and 5 bases for J; bases not matched to a gene: 3. The CDR3 consists of 14 residues. CDR3 loop: CASSPGTGDQPQHF. CDR3 coding DNA: TGTGCCAGCAGTCCCGGGACAGGGGATCAGCCCCAGCATTTT.

The rearrangement links TRBV28 to TRBJ1-2; 9 bases match TRBD1. The CDR3 covers 17 residues. After removal of 4 bases from V and 2 bases from J, the junction contained 11 bases not matched to a gene. CDR1 and CDR2 from the germline V gene are MDHEN and SYDVKM. The CDR3 region is CASSSTPSTGGNYGYTF. The CDR3 DNA sequence: TGTGCCAGCAGTTCCACCCCATCGACAGGGGGGAACTATGGCTACACCTTC.

The V gene is TRBV27, the J gene TRBJ2-1; TRBD2 matches at 8 bases. V gave up 10 bases and J gave up 3 bases; unmatched junction bases: 8. The CDR3 totals 14 residues. Germline-derived CDR1 and CDR2 are MNHEY and SMNVEV (reference sequence). The CDR3 DNA sequence: TGTGCCACCAACGGCGGGAGGCTCTACAATGAGCAGTTCTTC. The encoded protein is CATNGGRLYNEQFF.

The rearrangement links TRBV23-1 to TRBJ2-2; 9 nucleotides line up with TRBD1. TRBV23-1 is designated an ORF whose function remains uncertain. V lost 4 bases and J lost 1; bases outside the gene matches: 13. This CDR3 has 19 amino acids. The CDR3 loop is CASSLHRDRVKKNTGELFF. Here the CDR3 DNA reads TGCGCCAGCAGTCTGCACCGGGACAGGGTAAAGAAGAACACCGGGGAGCTGTTTTTT.

This chain links TRBV2 with TRBJ1-5, with 8 nucleotides matching TRBD1. The V and J ends lost 5 bases and 4 bases, in that order; junction bases with no gene match: 7. Germline V CDR1 and CDR2: SNHLY, FYNNEI. The CDR3 runs to 15 residues. This CDR3 reads CASSPPRTGNQPQHF. The CDR3 DNA follows: TGTGCCAGCAGTCCCCCTCGGACAGGGAATCAGCCCCAGCATTTT.

The rearrangement joins TRBV6-4 to TRBJ1-5, with a tentative D call TRBD1 (5 bases). Looked up from germline, CDR1 is MRHNA and CDR2 is SNTAGT. Trimming stripped 4 bases from V and 13 bases from J, with 11 bases between. This CDR3 region has 11 residues. The DNA for the CDR3 is TGTGCCAGCAGTGGGGAACAGGATCAGCATTTT. Amino acids: CASSGEQDQHF.

The chain links TRBV6-2 or TRBV6-3 to TRBJ1-2, with 7 bases identical to TRBD1. CDR1 MNHEY and CDR2 SVGEGT come from the germline V gene. This CDR3 is built from 14 residues. After removal of 2 bases from V and 8 bases from J, the junction contained 8 bases not matched to a gene. CDR3 in DNA: TGTGCCAGCAGTTACGGGGGACAGCGGAAAGGCTACACCTTC. It yields the protein CASSYGGQRKGYTF.

This chain links TRBV5-1 with TRBJ1-5; D call uncertain. Trimming left V 2 bases short and J 1 base short, with 10 bases between. Germline assignment: CDR1 SGHRS and CDR2 YFSETQ. This CDR3 spans 15 amino acids. CDR3 in amino acids: CASSLVPGSNQPQHF. CDR3 coding DNA: TGCGCCAGCAGCTTAGTCCCCGGGAGCAATCAGCCCCAGCATTTT.

The rearrangement links TRBV19 to TRBJ1-2; tentative D call: TRBD1 (5 bases). Germline V CDR1 and CDR2: LNHDA, SQIVND (reference sequence). This CDR3 comprises 13 residues. Trimming cost V 3 bases and J 6 bases, with 11 bases left between them. The CDR3 sequence is CASSMEQADGYTF. The CDR3 bases are TGTGCCAGTAGTATGGAACAGGCGGATGGCTACACCTTC.

The V and J genes are TRBV6-5 and TRBJ2-7; TRBD1 matches at 10 bases. The CDR3 is 12 amino acids. Losses at the gene ends were 7 bases for V and 4 bases for J; bases not matched to a gene: 1. Germline V gene data show CDR1 as MNHEY and CDR2 as SVGAGI. CDR3 protein: CASKDRGYEQYF. The CDR3 bases are TGTGCCAGCAAGGACAGGGGGTACGAGCAGTACTTC.

The chain recombines TRBV3-1 (or the pseudogene TRBV3-2) with TRBJ1-2, with 10 bases lining up with TRBD1. The CDR3 is 15 amino acids. Trimming took 0 bases from V and 3 from J; bases not matched to a gene: 1. CDR1 and CDR2 (germline): LGHDT, YNNKEL (reference sequence). CDR3 sequence (DNA): TGTGCCAGCAGCCAAGAGGGACAGGGGCACTATGGCTACACCTTC. Protein: CASSQEGQGHYGYTF.

This clone was seen just once. The chain recombines TRBV7-2 with TRBJ2-3, with 8 bases that match TRBD2. The CDR3 covers 15 residues. Germline CDR1 SGHTA, CDR2 FQGNSA. V shed 1 base and J 7 bases; nucleotides not matched to a gene: 7. The CDR3 here is CASSLGPSGPYTQYF. The CDR3 DNA sequence: TGTGCCAGCAGCTTAGGGCCTAGCGGGCCGTATACGCAGTATTTT.

As to this clone: A much larger clone differs by one base, so this may be a read error. The same CDR3 can be traced to other DNA sequences in this sample. This chain joins TRBV2 and TRBJ1-3; D remains unclear. V was trimmed by 2 bases and J by 4 bases, leaving 6 bases between them. CDR1 is SNHLY, CDR2 FYNNEI, per germline. CDR3 length equals 13 residues. The CDR3 here is CASSEQMGNTIYF. CDR3 bases: TGTGCCAGCAGTGAACAGATGGGAAACACCATATATTTT. Based on the CDR3 plus reference TRBV2 and TRBJ1-3, the full variable domain is EPEVTQTPSHQVTQMGQEVILRCVPISNHLYFYWYRQILGQKVEFLVSFYNNEISEKSEIFDDQFSVERPDGSNFTLKIRSTKLEDSAMYFCASSEQMGNTIYFGEGSWLTVV.

The chain combines TRBV28 with TRBJ1-4; D is possibly TRBD1 (6 bases). The CDR3 consists of 14 residues. V lost 6 bases, J lost 5 bases, and 13 bases lay in between. Germline assignment: CDR1 MDHEN and CDR2 SYDVKM. CDR3 nucleotides: TGTGCCAGCAGACTACAGGGAGTAAATGAAAAACTGTTTTTT. Its translation is CASRLQGVNEKLFF.

The chain joins TRBV19 to TRBJ2-1, with D perhaps matching TRBD2 (6 bases). Germline CDR1 reads LNHDA; CDR2 reads SQIVND (reference sequence). The V and J ends lost 4 bases and 9 bases respectively, with 13 bases between them. The CDR3 sequence is 13 residues long. CDR3 sequence reads: CASSTDFGGEQFF. The CDR3 nucleotides are TGTGCCAGTAGTACGGACTTCGGGGGTGAGCAGTTCTTC.

V and J are TRBV7-2 and TRBJ2-2, with 13 bases matching TRBD2. The CDR3 runs 17 residues. V lost 7 bases to trimming and J lost 7 bases; unmatched junction nucleotides: 12. Germline V gene data show CDR1 as SGHTA and CDR2 as FQGNSA. Here the CDR3 reads CASKKPGLAGVGGELFF. The CDR3, as DNA: TGTGCCAGCAAGAAGCCAGGACTAGCGGGGGTGGGCGGGGAGCTGTTTTTT.

The chain recombines TRBV24-1 with TRBJ2-3; TRBD1 aligns across 9 bases. Germline CDR1 reads KGHDR; CDR2 reads SFDVKD. Trimming cost V 3 bases and J 4 bases; bases outside gene matches: 10. The CDR3 is 17 residues long. The CDR3 here is CATSDRGTGSIPDTQYF. For the CDR3, the DNA is TGTGCCACCAGTGATAGGGGGACAGGGTCTATCCCAGATACGCAGTATTTT.

The chain carries TRBV2 and TRBJ1-2, with TRBD1 as a possible D gene (6 bases). Between the trimmed V and J ends, which lost 4 bases and 3 bases, there was a span of 15 bases. The CDR3 has 15 residues. Germline CDR1 and CDR2: SNHLY and FYNNEI. The chain's CDR3 is CASSGLTGHHYGYTF. CDR3 DNA sequence: TGTGCCAGCAGTGGATTAACAGGGCATCACTATGGCTACACCTTC. Based on the CDR3 plus reference TRBV2 and TRBJ1-2, the full variable domain is EPEVTQTPSHQVTQMGQEVILRCVPISNHLYFYWYRQILGQKVEFLVSFYNNEISEKSEIFDDQFSVERPDGSNFTLKIRSTKLEDSAMYFCASSGLTGHHYGYTFGSGTRLTVV.

This clone has a single count. The rearrangement links TRBV6-5 to TRBJ2-5; 7 positions match TRBD1. CDR3 length: 13 amino acids. Germline-derived CDR1 and CDR2 are MNHEY and SVGAGI. V lost 6 bases and J lost 5; bases outside the gene matches: 6. The CDR3 bases are TGTGCCAGCAGAGCGACAGGGCGGGAGACCCAGTACTTC. Amino acid sequence: CASRATGRETQYF.

The chain employs TRBV4-1 and TRBJ2-7; 12 nucleotides agree with TRBD2. CDR3 length: 16 amino acids. Germline V gene lookup returns CDR1 MGHRA and CDR2 YSYEKL. V was pared by 2 bases and J by 2 bases, with 4 bases of the junction left unmatched. CDR3 sequence (DNA): TGCGCCAGCAGCCAACCTACTAGCGGGGGGACCTACGAGCAGTACTTC. This sequence encodes CASSQPTSGGTYEQYF.

This chain joins TRBV7-8 and TRBJ2-3, with TRBD2 identical over 12 bases. Germline CDR1 and CDR2: SGHVS and FQNEAQ. This CDR3 has 17 amino acids. V lost 7 bases and J lost 3; bases outside the gene matches: 11. The CDR3 reads CASTPSGTSGSTDTQYF. CDR3 nucleotides: TGTGCCAGCACCCCTTCCGGGACTAGCGGGTCAACAGATACGCAGTATTTT.

The sample holds a few counts of this clone. The chain uses TRBV7-6 and TRBJ1-5; tentatively, D is TRBD1 (5 bases). From germline, CDR1 is SGHVS and CDR2 FNYEAQ. The CDR3 has 15 amino acids. Trimming took 1 base from V and 6 from J, leaving 13 bases between them. The CDR3 DNA follows: TGTGCCAGCAGCTTAGGTGGGGCGTCGTTTCAGCCCCAGCATTTT. The encoded protein is CASSLGGASFQPQHF.

The CDR3 sequence: CASSSSPLVDEQFF. CDR3 sequence (DNA): TGTGCCAGCAGCTCCTCCCCTCTAGTGGATGAGCAGTTCTTC. The rearrangement joins TRBV7-9 to TRBJ2-1, with D uncertain. V lost 4 bases, J lost 8 bases, and 15 bases lay in between. There are 14 residues in the CDR3. Germline V gives CDR1 SEHNR, CDR2 FQNEAQ (reference sequence).

In the case of this clone: At one end, the junction sequence differs from germline, possibly due to a read error. The genes are TRBV7-8 and TRBJ2-7; 9 bases agree with TRBD2. The CDR3 contains 13 residues. The germline gives CDR1 SGHVS, CDR2 FQNEAQ. The CDR3, as DNA: TGTGCCAGCAGCCTAGCGGGACTGTTAGAGCAGTACTTC. Its protein is CASSLAGLLEQYF.

The chain couples TRBV27 to TRBJ2-1; a weak D match, TRBD2 (5 bases). Germline-derived CDR1 and CDR2 are MNHEY and SMNVEV (reference sequence). Between the trimmed V and J ends, which lost 3 bases and 7 bases, there was a span of 16 bases. This CDR3 is built from 15 residues. The CDR3 bases are TGTGCCAGCAGTTTGCGGGTGGGGAGTAGGAATGAGCAGTTCTTC. This encodes CASSLRVGSRNEQFF.